These 13 T cell receptor beta chains originate from one sample sequenced in a study of blood T cell repertoires in COVID-19. Data came from immunoSEQ multiplex PCR; TCRdb stores just in-frame clones and leaves some out. The table lists some 70,000 clones, just under 90% of them singletons, with roughly 6.8% in the top ten. The sample comprised peripheral blood. These receptors all stem from a woman aged 80 or older with active COVID-19.

The chain joins TRBV7-6 to TRBJ2-1; TRBD2 matches 10 bases. This CDR3 spans 15 amino acids. Looked up from germline, CDR1 is SGHVS and CDR2 is FNYEAQ. J lost 9 bases, V lost 5 bases, and 10 bases had no gene match. The CDR3: CASSPSSGSFSEQFF. In DNA, the CDR3 is TGTGCCAGCAGCCCCTCTAGCGGGAGTTTTAGTGAGCAGTTCTTC.

This clone is medium-sized (0.01 to 0.1%). The CDR3 coding sequence is TGTGCCAGCAGCTTGGGTCAGAGGAGGGGCTACACCTTC. It translates to CASSLGQRRGYTF. The rearrangement joins TRBV5-6 to TRBJ1-2, with D unclear. Germline loops: CDR1 SGHDT, CDR2 YYEEEE. This CDR3 is built from 13 residues. Trimming stripped 0 bases from V and 8 bases from J, with 11 bases between.

The gene calls are TRBV7-2 and TRBJ2-5; 9 bases map to TRBD1. Germline trimming cut 5 bases from V and 1 base from J; bases unmatched to any gene: 8. The germline CDR1 and CDR2 sequences are SGHTA and FQGNSA. This CDR3 is 16 amino acids long. CDR3 bases: TGTGCCAGCAGCCTAGGGACAGGGCTCCGCCAAGAGACCCAGTACTTC. Protein: CASSLGTGLRQETQYF.

A word on this clone: At the DNA level, this CDR3 is encoded by other sequences in the same sample as well. The rearrangement links TRBV5-1 to TRBJ2-7; TRBD1 agrees at 8 bases. The trim removed 5 bases at V and 4 bases at J, leaving 5 bases unmatched. Germline assignment: CDR1 SGHRS and CDR2 YFSETQ. This CDR3 spans 13 amino acids. The DNA of the CDR3 is TGCGCCAGCAGTCCGGACAGGGCTTACGAGCAGTACTTC. Translation gives CASSPDRAYEQYF. Looking up the rest from reference TRBV5-1 and TRBJ2-7 gives the full variable domain: KAGVTQTPRYLIKTRGQQVTLSCSPISGHRSVSWYQQTPGQGLQFLFEYFSETQRNKGNFPGRFSGRQFSNSRSEMNVSTLELGDSALYLCASSPDRAYEQYFGPGTRLTVT.

The genes are TRBV9 and TRBJ2-1; weak D call: TRBD2 (6 bases). Between the trimmed V and J ends, which lost 3 bases and 6 bases, there was a span of 19 bases. CDR3 length: 16 amino acids. Germline V gene data show CDR1 as SGDLS and CDR2 as YYNGEE. The CDR3 protein is CASSARAGTPSNEQFF. For the CDR3, the DNA is TGTGCCAGCAGCGCCCGAGCCGGGACTCCATCCAATGAGCAGTTCTTC.

This clone was seen only once. V usage is TRBV3-1 (or the pseudogene TRBV3-2) and J usage is TRBJ2-2; TRBD2 aligns across 15 bases. Germline V gene sequence: CDR1 LGHDT, CDR2 YNNKEL (reference sequence). V was pared by 4 bases and J by 5 bases, with 17 bases of the junction left unmatched. The CDR3 has 21 residues. CDR3: CASSLTIGLAGGPIGTGELFF. The CDR3 nucleotides read TGTGCCAGCAGCCTTACAATTGGACTAGCGGGAGGGCCTATAGGGACCGGGGAGCTGTTTTTT.

The chain is built from TRBV15 and TRBJ2-6, with TRBD1 matching 9 bases. With V trimmed by 5 bases and J by 4 bases, 12 bases remained unmatched. Looked up from germline, CDR1 is LNHNV and CDR2 is YYDKDF (reference sequence). The CDR3 consists of 18 residues. In DNA, the CDR3 is TGTGCCACCAGCCCCCGGGACAGGGTTTTGACCGGGGCCAACGTCCTGACTTTC. It is translated as CATSPRDRVLTGANVLTF. The full variable domain, rest sourced from reference TRBV15 and TRBJ2-6, is DAMVIQNPRYQVTQFGKPVTLSCSQTLNHNVMYWYQQKSSQAPKLLFHYYDKDFNNEADTPDNFQSRRPNTSFCFLDIRSPGLGDTAMYLCATSPRDRVLTGANVLTFGAGSRLTVL.

The chain couples TRBV7-6 to TRBJ2-1; 8 bases are a match to TRBD2. Germline values: CDR1 SGHVS, CDR2 FNYEAQ. This CDR3 has 14 residues. The V and J ends lost 6 bases and 5 bases, in that order; junction bases with no gene match: 6. The CDR3 nucleotides read TGTGCCAGCAGTTTTCACGGGGGGGACAATGAGCAGTTCTTC. Its translation is CASSFHGGDNEQFF.

The chain joins TRBV6-2 or TRBV6-3 to TRBJ2-5; TRBD2 aligns across 7 bases. The CDR3 spans 14 residues. Germline V gene lookup returns CDR1 MNHEY and CDR2 SVGEGT. V dropped 5 bases and J dropped 1; count of bases not matched to a gene: 4. CDR3 sequence (DNA): TGTGCCAGCAGTGAGGGAGGGCTCCAAGAGACCCAGTACTTC. The encoded protein is CASSEGGLQETQYF.

V usage is TRBV20-1 and J usage is TRBJ1-1, with no clear D. Germline-derived CDR1 and CDR2 are DFQATT and SNEGSKA (reference sequence). This CDR3 is built from 11 residues. Trimming removed 6 bases at V and 1 base at J, with 6 bases between. CDR3 in amino acids: CSARGNTEAFF. In DNA form, the CDR3 reads TGCAGTGCCCGCGGGAACACTGAAGCTTTCTTT.

The chain couples TRBV10-3 to TRBJ1-1, with 7 bases fitting TRBD1. The germline CDR1 and CDR2 sequences are ENHRY and SYGVKD. J gave up 6 bases and V 0 bases, and 16 bases lay outside the gene matches. The CDR3 sequence is 18 residues long. In nucleotides, the CDR3 is TGTGCCATCAGTGAGTCACCGCGGCAGGGGGGCCCGGGGGCTGAAGCTTTCTTT. Its protein product is CAISESPRQGGPGAEAFF.

This chain joins TRBV7-9 and TRBJ2-1; 8 nucleotides match TRBD2. CDR1 is SEHNR, CDR2 FQNEAQ, per germline (reference sequence). The junction had 7 bases not matched to a gene; V was cut back by 1 base and J by 8 bases. The CDR3 contains 15 residues. CDR3 nucleotide sequence: TGTGCCAGCAGCTTAGGTTTTAGCGGGGAGGATGAGCAGTTCTTC. This sequence encodes CASSLGFSGEDEQFF.

This clone turned up a few times. The V gene is TRBV7-8, the J gene TRBJ1-2; 7 nucleotides align to TRBD1. Germline-derived CDR1 and CDR2 are SGHVS and FQNEAQ. The CDR3 is made up of 15 amino acids. V lost 0 bases, J lost 4 bases, and 5 bases stayed unmatched. In DNA, the CDR3 is TGTGCCAGCAGCTTAGCCTTGGCAGGGGGCTATGGCTACACCTTC. This translates into CASSLALAGGYGYTF.